This TCR beta chain is from a study of blood T cell repertoires in COVID-19. The overall study: Samples came from the United States, Italy and Spain, spanning acute and convalescent COVID-19.

The CDR3 has 15 residues. Germline V gives CDR1 SGHDT, CDR2 YYEEEE. Some clones are missing from TCRdb's copy, which holds only in-frame ones; the method was immunoSEQ multiplex PCR. The sample has some 180,000 clones; roughly 82% are singletons. Regarding this clone: The junction departs from germline at one end; a sequencing error may be responsible.

Sequenced input: peripheral blood. This TCR was recovered from a woman aged 55-70 years with COVID-19, enrolled during active disease. The V call is TRBV5-6, the J call TRBJ2-3; maybe TRBD2 (7 bases). The CDR3 nucleotides are TGTGCCAGCAGCTTGGATGGCGGGGGCTCAGAGACGCAGTATTTT. It encodes CASSLDGGGSETQYF.